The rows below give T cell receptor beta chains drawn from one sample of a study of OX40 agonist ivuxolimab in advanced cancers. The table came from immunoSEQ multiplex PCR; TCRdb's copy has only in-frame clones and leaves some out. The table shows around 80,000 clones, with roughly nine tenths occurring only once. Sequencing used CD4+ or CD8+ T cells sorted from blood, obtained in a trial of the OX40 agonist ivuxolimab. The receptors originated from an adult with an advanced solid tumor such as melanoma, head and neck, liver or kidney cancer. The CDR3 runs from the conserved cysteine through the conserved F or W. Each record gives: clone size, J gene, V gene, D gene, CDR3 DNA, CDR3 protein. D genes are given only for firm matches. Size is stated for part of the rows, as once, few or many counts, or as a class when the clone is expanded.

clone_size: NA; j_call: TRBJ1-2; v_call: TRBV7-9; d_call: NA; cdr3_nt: TGTGCCAGCAGCTTAGCCAATAACTATGGCTACACCTTC; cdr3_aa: CASSLANNYGYTF
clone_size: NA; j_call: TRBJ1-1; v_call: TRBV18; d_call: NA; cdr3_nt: TGTGCCAGCTCACCACCTCAGGGGAAGAACACTGAAGCTTTCTTT; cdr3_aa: CASSPPQGKNTEAFF
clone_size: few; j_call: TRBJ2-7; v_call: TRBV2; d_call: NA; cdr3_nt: TGTGCCAGTGGGAGACAGTCTTCCTACGAGCAGTACTTC; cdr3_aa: CASGRQSSYEQYF
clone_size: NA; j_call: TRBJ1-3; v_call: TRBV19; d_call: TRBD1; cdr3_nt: TGTGCCACTCAAGTACAGGGGGCTGGAAACACCATATATTTT; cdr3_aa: CATQVQGAGNTIYF
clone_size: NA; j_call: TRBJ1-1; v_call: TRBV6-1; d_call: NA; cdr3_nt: TGTGCCAGCAGTCCCATGGAAGGGGTATCTGAAGCTTTCTTT; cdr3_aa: CASSPMEGVSEAFF
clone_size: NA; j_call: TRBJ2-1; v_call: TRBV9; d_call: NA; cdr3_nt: TGTGCCAGCCCTAATGAGCGGATCTACAATGAGCAGTTCTTC; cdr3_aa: CASPNERIYNEQFF
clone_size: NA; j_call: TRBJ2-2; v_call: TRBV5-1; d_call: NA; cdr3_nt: TGCGCCAGCAGCTTGGGGGGAGATTCGTCGAATACCGGGGAGCTGTTTTTT; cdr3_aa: CASSLGGDSSNTGELFF
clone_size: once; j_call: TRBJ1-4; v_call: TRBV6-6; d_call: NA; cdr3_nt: TGTGCCAGCAGGGACAGACCTAATGAAAAACTGTTTTTT; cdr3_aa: CASRDRPNEKLFF
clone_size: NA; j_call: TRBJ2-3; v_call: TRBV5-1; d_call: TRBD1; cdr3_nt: TGCGCCAGCAGCTTGGTCGGACAGGGGACAGATACGCAGTATTTT; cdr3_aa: CASSLVGQGTDTQYF
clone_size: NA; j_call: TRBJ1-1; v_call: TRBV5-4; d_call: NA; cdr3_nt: TGTGCCAGCAGCTTGGGGGGAGCGGTGAACACTGAAGCTTTCTTT; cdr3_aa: CASSLGGAVNTEAFF
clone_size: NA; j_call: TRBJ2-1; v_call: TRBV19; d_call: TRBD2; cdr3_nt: TGTGCCAGTAGTGGCCCGACTAGCGGCTCCTACAATGAGCAGTTCTTC; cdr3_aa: CASSGPTSGSYNEQFF
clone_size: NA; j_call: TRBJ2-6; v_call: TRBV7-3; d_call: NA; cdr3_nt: TGTGCCAGCAGCTTAAACAGGCAGGGGGCCAACGTCCTGACTTTC; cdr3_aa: CASSLNRQGANVLTF
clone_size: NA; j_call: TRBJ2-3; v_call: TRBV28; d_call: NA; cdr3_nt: TGTGCCAGCAGCCCCCAACATAGCCGTAAAACAGATACGCAGTATTTT; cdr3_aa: CASSPQHSRKTDTQYF
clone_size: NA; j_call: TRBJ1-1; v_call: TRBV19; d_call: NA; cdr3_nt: TGTGCCAGTAGTAATACTAACAGGGAGGGGAGGAACACTGAAGCTTTCTTT; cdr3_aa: CASSNTNREGRNTEAFF
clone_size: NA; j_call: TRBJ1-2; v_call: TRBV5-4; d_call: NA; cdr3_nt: TGTGCCAGCAGCGAACAACAGGGTAACTATGGCTACACCTTC; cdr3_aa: CASSEQQGNYGYTF
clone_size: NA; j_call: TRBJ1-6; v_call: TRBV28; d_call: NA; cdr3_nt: TGTGCCAGCAGTTTATCTCTACTAATGCATTCACCCCTCCACTTT; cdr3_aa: CASSLSLLMHSPLHF
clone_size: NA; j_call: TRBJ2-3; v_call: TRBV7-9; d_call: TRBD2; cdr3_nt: TGTGCCAGCAGCTTAGGTTTCCTAGCGGATCGCACAGATACGCAGTATTTT; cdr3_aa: CASSLGFLADRTDTQYF
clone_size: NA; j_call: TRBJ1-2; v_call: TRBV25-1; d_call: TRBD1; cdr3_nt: TGTGCCAGCACCGGACAGGGCGGCGGCTACACCTTC; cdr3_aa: CASTGQGGGYTF
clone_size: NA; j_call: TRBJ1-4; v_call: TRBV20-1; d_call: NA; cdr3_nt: TGCAGTGCATTGCACGATCTAAAACTGTTTTTT; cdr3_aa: CSALHDLKLFF
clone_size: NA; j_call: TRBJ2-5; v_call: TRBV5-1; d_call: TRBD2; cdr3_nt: TGCGCCAGCAGCACCAGCGGGAGGGCCGTGGAGACCCAGTACTTC; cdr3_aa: CASSTSGRAVETQYF
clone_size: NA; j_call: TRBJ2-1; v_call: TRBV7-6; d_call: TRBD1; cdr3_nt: TGTGCCAGCAGCCCACTTACAGGGGGAAGTACCAATGAGCAGTTCTTC; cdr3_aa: CASSPLTGGSTNEQFF
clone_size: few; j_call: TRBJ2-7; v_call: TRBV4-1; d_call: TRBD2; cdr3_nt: TGCGCCAGCAGCCGATCGGCCACCCCGGGACTAGCGGGGGGGCCGGCCTACGAGCAGTACTTC; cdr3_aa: CASSRSATPGLAGGPAYEQYF
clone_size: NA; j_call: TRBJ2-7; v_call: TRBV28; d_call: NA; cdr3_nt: TGTGCCAGCAGTTTAGGGCAACTCTACGAGCAGTACTTC; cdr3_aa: CASSLGQLYEQYF
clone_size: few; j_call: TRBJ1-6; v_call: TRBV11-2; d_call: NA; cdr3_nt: TGTGCCAGCAGCTTATGGGGCAGGGTTAATTCACCCCTCCACTTT; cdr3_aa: CASSLWGRVNSPLHF
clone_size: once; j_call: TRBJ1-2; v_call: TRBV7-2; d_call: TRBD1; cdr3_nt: TGTGCCAGCAGCTTAGGCGCAGGGGGCCCTAACTATGGCTACACCTTC; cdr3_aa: CASSLGAGGPNYGYTF
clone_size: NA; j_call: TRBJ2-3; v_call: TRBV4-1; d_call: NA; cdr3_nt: TGCGCCAGCAGCTCGGACCTGTGGACAGATACGCAGTATTTT; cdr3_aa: CASSSDLWTDTQYF
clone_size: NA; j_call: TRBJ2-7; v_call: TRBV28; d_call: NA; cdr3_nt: TGTGCCAGCAGTTTATGGGGGACTGCCTCCTACGAGCAGTACTTC; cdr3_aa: CASSLWGTASYEQYF
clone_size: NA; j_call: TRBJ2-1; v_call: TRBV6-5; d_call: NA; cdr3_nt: TGTGCCAGCATATCAGCGGGCGGAAACTACAATGAGCAGTTCTTC; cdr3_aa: CASISAGGNYNEQFF
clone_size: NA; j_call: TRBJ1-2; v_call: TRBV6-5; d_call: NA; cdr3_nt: TGTGCCAGCAGTTTAGTTCGGAAAGGCTACACCTTC; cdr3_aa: CASSLVRKGYTF
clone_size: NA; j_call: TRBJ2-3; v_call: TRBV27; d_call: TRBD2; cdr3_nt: TGTGCCAGCAGTTTACGTTCGGGACTAGCGGGTAGCACAGATACGCAGTATTTT; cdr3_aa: CASSLRSGLAGSTDTQYF
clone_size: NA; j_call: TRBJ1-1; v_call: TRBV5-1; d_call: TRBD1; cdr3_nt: TGCGCCAGCAGCTTGCCTACAGGGGGCGCTGGCACTGAAGCTTTCTTT; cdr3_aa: CASSLPTGGAGTEAFF
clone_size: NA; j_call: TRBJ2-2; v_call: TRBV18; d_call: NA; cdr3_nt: TGTGCCAGCTCCCCACAGGGCGGGGAGCTGTTTTTT; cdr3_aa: CASSPQGGELFF
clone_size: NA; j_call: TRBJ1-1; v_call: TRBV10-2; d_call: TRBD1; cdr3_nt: TGCGCCAGCAGTGAGTCAGGACAGGGTTTGGGGAACACTGAAGCTTTCTTT; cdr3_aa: CASSESGQGLGNTEAFF
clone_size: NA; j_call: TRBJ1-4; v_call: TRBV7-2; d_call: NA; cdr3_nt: TGTGCCAGCAGCCGCCGGGAAACAGGGCGAACTAATGAAAAACTGTTTTTT; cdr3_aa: CASSRRETGRTNEKLFF
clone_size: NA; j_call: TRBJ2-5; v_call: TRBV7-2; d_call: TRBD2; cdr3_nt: TGTGCCAGCAGCCCAACTAGCGGGGGGGTCGGGGAGACCCAGTACTTC; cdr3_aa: CASSPTSGGVGETQYF
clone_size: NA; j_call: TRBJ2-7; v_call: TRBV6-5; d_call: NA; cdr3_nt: TGTGCCAGCAGTTCTTTGTCCCAGGGGGGGAAGCAGTACTTC; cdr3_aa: CASSSLSQGGKQYF
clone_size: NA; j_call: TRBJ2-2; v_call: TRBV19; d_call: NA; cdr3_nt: TGTGCCAGTAGTATTTCTGGCGGGATTACGGCCGGGGAGCTGTTTTTT; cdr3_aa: CASSISGGITAGELFF
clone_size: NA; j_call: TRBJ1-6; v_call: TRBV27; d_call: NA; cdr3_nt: TGTGCCAGCAGTTTAGACCGGACGTCGCGCAATTCACCCCTCCACTTT; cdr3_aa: CASSLDRTSRNSPLHF
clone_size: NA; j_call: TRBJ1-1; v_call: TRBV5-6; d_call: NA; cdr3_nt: TGTGCCAGCAGCTCTGGGATGGTGAACACTGAAGCTTTCTTT; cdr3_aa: CASSSGMVNTEAFF
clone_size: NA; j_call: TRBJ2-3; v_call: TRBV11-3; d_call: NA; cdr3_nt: TGTGCCAGCACCAAGGGGAGCGCGGGCGGAGATACGCAGTATTTT; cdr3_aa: CASTKGSAGGDTQYF
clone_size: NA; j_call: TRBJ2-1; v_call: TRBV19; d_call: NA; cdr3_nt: TGTGCCAGTAGTATATGGAGCGGACTTGGAGGCGATGAGCAGTTCTTC; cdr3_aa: CASSIWSGLGGDEQFF
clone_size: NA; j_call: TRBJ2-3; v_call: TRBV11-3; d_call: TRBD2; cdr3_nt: TGTGCCAGCAGCTGGGGGCTAGCGGGATCCACAGATACGCAGTATTTT; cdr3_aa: CASSWGLAGSTDTQYF
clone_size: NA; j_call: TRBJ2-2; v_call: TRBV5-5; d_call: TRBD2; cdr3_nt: TGTGCCAGCAGCCCTGGGACTAGCGGGCAGAACACCGGGGAGCTGTTTTTT; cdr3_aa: CASSPGTSGQNTGELFF
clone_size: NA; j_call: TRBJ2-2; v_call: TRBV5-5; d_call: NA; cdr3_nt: TGTGCCAGCAGCTTAACGGACGGGAACACCGGGGAGCTGTTTTTT; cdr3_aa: CASSLTDGNTGELFF
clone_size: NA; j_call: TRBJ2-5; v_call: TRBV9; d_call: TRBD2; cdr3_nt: TGTGCCAGCAGCGTAAGTCCTAGCGGGGGGAAAGAGACCCAGTACTTC; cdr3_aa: CASSVSPSGGKETQYF
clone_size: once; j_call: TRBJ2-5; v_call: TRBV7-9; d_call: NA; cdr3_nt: TGTGCCAGCAGCACCCTTTATGGGTCACAAGAGACCCAGTACTTC; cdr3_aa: CASSTLYGSQETQYF
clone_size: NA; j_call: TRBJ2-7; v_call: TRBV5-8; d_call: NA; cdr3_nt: TGTGCCAGCAGAGATCAGGGGCGCGTCTACGAGCAGTACTTC; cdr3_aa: CASRDQGRVYEQYF
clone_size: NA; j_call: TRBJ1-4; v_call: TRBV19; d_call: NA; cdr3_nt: TGTGCCAGTAGGGCCGGAAGTGCAACTAATGAAAAACTGTTTTTT; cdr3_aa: CASRAGSATNEKLFF
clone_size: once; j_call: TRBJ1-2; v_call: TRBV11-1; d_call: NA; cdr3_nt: TGTGCCAGCAGCTTAGCTGGGACAATACCTAACTATGGCTACACCTTC; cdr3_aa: CASSLAGTIPNYGYTF
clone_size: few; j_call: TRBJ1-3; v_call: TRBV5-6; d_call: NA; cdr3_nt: TGTGCCAGCAGCTTCTATGGAAACACCATATATTTT; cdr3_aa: CASSFYGNTIYF
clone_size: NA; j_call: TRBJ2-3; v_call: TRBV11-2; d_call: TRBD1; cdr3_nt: TGTGCCAGCAGCTCGACCGGGACAGGGATCACAGATACGCAGTATTTT; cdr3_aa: CASSSTGTGITDTQYF
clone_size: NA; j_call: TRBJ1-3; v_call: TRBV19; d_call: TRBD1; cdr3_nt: TGTGCCAGTAGTAAGGACAGGCCCCAAGTTGGAAACACCATATATTTT; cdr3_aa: CASSKDRPQVGNTIYF
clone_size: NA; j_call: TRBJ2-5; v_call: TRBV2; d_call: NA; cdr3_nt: TGTGCCAGCAGTCGGACAGAAGAGACCCAGTACTTC; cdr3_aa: CASSRTEETQYF